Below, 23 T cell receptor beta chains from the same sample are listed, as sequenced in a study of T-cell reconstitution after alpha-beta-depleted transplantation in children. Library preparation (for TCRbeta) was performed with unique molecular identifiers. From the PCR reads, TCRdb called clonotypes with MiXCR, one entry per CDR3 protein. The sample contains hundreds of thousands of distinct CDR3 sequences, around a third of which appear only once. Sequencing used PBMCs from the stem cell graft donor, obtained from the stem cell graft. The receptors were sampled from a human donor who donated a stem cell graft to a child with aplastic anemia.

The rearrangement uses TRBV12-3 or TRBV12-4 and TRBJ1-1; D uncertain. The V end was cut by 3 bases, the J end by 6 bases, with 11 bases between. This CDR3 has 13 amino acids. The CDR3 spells CASSFRSGAEAFF. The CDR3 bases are TGTGCCAGCAGTTTCCGTTCTGGGGCTGAAGCTTTCTTT.

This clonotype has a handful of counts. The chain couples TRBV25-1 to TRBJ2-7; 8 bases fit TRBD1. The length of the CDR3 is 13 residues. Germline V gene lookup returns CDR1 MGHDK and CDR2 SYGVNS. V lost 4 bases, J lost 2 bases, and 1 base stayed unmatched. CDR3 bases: TGTGCCAGCAGTGTGACAGGGGCCTACGAGCAGTACTTC. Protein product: CASSVTGAYEQYF.

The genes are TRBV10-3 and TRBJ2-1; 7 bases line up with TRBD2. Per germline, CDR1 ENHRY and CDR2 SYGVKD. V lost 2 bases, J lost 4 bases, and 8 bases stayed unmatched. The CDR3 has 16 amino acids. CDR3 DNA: TGTGCCATCAGTGAGACTCTAGCGGCCCCATACAATGAGCAGTTCTTC. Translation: CAISETLAAPYNEQFF.

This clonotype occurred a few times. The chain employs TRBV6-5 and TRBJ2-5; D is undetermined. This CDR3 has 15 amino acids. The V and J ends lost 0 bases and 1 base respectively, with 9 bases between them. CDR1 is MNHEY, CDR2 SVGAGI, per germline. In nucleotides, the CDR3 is TGTGCCAGCAGTTACTCGGGCAACCGCCAAGAGACCCAGTACTTC. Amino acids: CASSYSGNRQETQYF.

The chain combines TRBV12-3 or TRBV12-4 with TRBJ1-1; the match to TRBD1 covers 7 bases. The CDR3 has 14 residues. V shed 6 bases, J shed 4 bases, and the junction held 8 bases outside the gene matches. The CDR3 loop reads CASRRGQRSTEAFF. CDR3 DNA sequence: TGTGCCAGCAGGCGGGGACAGCGGAGCACTGAAGCTTTCTTT.

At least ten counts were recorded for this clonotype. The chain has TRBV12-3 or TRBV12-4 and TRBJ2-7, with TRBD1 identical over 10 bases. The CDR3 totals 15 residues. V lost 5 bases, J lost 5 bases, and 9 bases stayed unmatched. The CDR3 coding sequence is TGTGCCAGCAGTCCGAGGTGGGGGACAGGGGACGAGCAGTACTTC. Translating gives CASSPRWGTGDEQYF.

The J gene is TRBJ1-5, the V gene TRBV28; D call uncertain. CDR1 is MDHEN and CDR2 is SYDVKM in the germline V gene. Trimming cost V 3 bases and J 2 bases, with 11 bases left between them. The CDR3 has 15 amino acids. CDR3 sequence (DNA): TGTGCCAGCAGTTTTTGGGGAATTCGCAATCAGCCCCAGCATTTT. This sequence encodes CASSFWGIRNQPQHF.

The CDR3 DNA sequence: TGTGCCTGGAGTGTATGGGGGAGAGAAAAACTGTTTTTT. Translating it yields CAWSVWGREKLFF. The V and J genes are TRBV30 and TRBJ1-4, with D perhaps matching TRBD1 (5 bases). Germline CDR1 reads GTSNPN; CDR2 reads SVGIG (reference sequence). V was cut by 0 bases and J by 8 bases, with 10 bases left in between. The CDR3 runs to 13 residues.

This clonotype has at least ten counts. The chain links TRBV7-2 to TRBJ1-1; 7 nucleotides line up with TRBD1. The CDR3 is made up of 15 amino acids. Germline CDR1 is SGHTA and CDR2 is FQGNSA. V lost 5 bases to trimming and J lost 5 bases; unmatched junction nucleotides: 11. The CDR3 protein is CASSPRQGGSTEAFF. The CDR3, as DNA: TGTGCCAGCAGCCCAAGACAGGGAGGGAGTACTGAAGCTTTCTTT.

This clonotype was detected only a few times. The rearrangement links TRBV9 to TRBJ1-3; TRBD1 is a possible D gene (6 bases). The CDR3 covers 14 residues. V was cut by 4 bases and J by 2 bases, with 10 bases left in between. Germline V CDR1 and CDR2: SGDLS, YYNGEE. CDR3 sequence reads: CASSPGGPGNTIYF. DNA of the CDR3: TGTGCCAGCAGCCCGGGGGGGCCTGGAAACACCATATATTTT.

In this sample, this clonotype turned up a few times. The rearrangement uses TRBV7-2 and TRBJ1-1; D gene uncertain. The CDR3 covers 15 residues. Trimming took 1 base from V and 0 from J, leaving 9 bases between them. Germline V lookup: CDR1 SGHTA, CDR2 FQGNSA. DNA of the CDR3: TGTGCCAGCAGCTTAGGTCCCAGCCTGAACACTGAAGCTTTCTTT. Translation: CASSLGPSLNTEAFF.

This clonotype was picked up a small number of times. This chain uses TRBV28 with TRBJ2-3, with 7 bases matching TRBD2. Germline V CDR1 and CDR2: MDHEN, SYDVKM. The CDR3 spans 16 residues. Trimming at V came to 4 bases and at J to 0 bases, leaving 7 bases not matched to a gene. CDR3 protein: CASSSHLAESTDTQYF. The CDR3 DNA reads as TGTGCCAGCAGTTCCCACCTAGCGGAAAGCACAGATACGCAGTATTTT.

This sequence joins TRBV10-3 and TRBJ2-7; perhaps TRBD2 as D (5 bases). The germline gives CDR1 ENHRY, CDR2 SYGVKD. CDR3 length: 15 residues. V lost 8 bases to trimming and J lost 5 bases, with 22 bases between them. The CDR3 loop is CAISRELSGSHEQYF. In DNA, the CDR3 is TGTGCCATCTCGAGGGAACTTTCGGGGAGTCACGAGCAGTACTTC.

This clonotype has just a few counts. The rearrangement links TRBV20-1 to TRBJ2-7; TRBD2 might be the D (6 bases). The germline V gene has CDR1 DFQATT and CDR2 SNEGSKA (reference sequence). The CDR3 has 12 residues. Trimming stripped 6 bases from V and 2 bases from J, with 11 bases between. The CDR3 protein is CSAAGTAYEQYF. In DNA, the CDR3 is TGCAGTGCCGCCGGGACTGCCTACGAGCAGTACTTC.

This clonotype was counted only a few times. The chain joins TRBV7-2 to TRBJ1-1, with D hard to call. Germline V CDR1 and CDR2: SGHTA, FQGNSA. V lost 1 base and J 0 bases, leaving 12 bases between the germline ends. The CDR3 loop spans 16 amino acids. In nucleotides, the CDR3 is TGTGCCAGCAGCTTAGGCCCAACCCTCATGAACACTGAAGCTTTCTTT. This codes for CASSLGPTLMNTEAFF.

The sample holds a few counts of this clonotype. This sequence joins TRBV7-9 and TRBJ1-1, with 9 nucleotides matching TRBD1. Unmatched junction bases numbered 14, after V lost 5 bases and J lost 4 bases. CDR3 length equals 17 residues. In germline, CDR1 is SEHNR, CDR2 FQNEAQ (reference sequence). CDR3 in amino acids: CASSKPGQGGLGTEAFF. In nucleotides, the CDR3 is TGTGCCAGCAGCAAACCGGGACAGGGTGGATTGGGCACTGAAGCTTTCTTT.

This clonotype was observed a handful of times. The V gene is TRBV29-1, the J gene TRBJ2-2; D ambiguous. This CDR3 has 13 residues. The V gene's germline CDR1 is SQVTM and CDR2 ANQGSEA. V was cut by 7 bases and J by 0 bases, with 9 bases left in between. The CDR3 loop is CSGGGANTGELFF. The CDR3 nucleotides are TGCAGCGGGGGTGGAGCGAACACCGGGGAGCTGTTTTTT.

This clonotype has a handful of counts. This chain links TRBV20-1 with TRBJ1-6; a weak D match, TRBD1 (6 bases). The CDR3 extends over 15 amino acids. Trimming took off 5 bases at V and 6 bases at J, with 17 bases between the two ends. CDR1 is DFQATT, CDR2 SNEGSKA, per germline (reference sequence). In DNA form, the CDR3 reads TGCAGTGCTCTAAACCCAGGGACACTTAATTCACCCCTCCACTTT. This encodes CSALNPGTLNSPLHF.

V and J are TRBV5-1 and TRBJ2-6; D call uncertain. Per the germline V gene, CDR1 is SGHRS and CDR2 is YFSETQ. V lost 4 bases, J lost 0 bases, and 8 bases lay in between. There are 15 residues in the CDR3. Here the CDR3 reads CASSQQSSGANVLTF. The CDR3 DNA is TGCGCCAGCAGCCAACAGAGCTCTGGGGCCAACGTCCTGACTTTC. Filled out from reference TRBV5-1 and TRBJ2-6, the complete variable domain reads KAGVTQTPRYLIKTRGQQVTLSCSPISGHRSVSWYQQTPGQGLQFLFEYFSETQRNKGNFPGRFSGRQFSNSRSEMNVSTLELGDSALYLCASSQQSSGANVLTFGAGSRLTVL.

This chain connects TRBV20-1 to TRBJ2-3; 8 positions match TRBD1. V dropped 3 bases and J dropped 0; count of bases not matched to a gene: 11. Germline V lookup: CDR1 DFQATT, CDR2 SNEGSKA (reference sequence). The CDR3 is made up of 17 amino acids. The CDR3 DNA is TGCAGTGCTAGTCCCAGGGGGCGCGGGGTGAGCACAGATACGCAGTATTTT. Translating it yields CSASPRGRGVSTDTQYF.

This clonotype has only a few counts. The CDR3 protein is CSVDGTSDPYNEQFF. CDR3 nucleotide sequence: TGCAGCGTTGACGGGACTAGCGACCCGTACAATGAGCAGTTCTTC. This chain links TRBV29-1 with TRBJ2-1; 10 bases are shared with TRBD2. After removal of 3 bases from V and 4 bases from J, the junction contained 6 bases not matched to a gene. The CDR3 is 15 amino acids. Looked up from germline, CDR1 is SQVTM and CDR2 is ANQGSEA.

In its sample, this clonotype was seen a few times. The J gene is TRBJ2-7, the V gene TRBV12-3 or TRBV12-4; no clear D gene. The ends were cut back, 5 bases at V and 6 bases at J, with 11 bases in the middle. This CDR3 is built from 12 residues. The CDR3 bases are TGTGCCAGCAGTCTCGGACGGATCGAGCAGTACTTC. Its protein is CASSLGRIEQYF.

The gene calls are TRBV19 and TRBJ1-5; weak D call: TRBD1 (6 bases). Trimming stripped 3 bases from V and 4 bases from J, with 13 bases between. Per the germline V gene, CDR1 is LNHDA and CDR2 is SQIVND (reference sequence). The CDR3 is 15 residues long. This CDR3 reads CASSMGQGINQPQHF. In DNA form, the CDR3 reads TGTGCCAGTAGTATGGGCCAGGGGATTAATCAGCCCCAGCATTTT.